This record looks at one T cell receptor beta chain sequence and its context. The length of the CDR3 is 15 residues. V lost 5 bases to trimming and J lost 2 bases, with 15 bases between them. In germline, CDR1 is SGHRS, CDR2 YFSETQ. TCRdb reanalysed the RT-PCR reads using MiXCR and keeps one entry per CDR3 protein. The table includes about 680,000 distinct CDR3 sequences, 14% detected once. Source material: memory CD4+ T cells from blood. The clonotype was recovered from a female donor in good health, serving as a healthy control. This chain uses TRBV5-1 with TRBJ2-3, with D perhaps TRBD2 (5 bases). CDR3 sequence reads: CASRSGRGYTDTQYF. The CDR3 DNA is TGCGCCAGCAGGTCTGGCCGGGGATACACAGATACGCAGTATTTT.